This T cell receptor beta chain derives from a study of blood T cell repertoires in COVID-19. Study information: Sites across the United States, Italy and Spain contributed samples from acute and convalescent COVID-19. T cells, B-cell-depleted T cells, or PBMCs provided the cDNA or gDNA that served as material.

The germline V gene has CDR1 MDHEN and CDR2 SYDVKM. CDR3 length equals 15 residues. V lost 6 bases, J lost 2 bases, and 9 bases stayed unmatched. In the source study's methods: Scientists estimated how many nucleated cells there were by amplifying reference gene primers. The protocol was immunoSEQ multiplex PCR, while the TCRdb copy is restricted to in-frame clones and leaves out a portion. V and J calls and clone size follow that table, whereas D and trimming were derived from the DNA. The sample shows a few hundred thousand clones, about four fifths of them seen only once. This chain uses TRBV28 with TRBJ2-7; 8 bases map to TRBD2. This clonotype was sampled from a young woman with acute or convalescent COVID-19. The specimen was peripheral blood. CDR3 sequence: CASSYQRGSAYEQYF. CDR3 in DNA: TGTGCCAGCAGCTACCAGCGGGGGTCCGCCTACGAGCAGTACTTC.